The T cell receptor (beta chain) under discussion was sequenced for a study of blood T cell repertoires in COVID-19. The overall study: Sites in the United States, Italy and Spain provided acute and convalescent COVID-19 samples. T cells, B-cell-depleted T cells, or PBMCs provided the cDNA or gDNA that served as material.

V gave up 7 bases and J gave up 0 bases, with 9 bases separating them. Germline loops: CDR1 MNHEY, CDR2 SVGAGI. The CDR3 is 13 residues long. Study processing details: For nucleated cells, counts were estimated from reference gene primer amplification. Sequenced by immunoSEQ multiplex PCR; TCRdb stores in-frame clones only, minus some. V and J calls and clone size follow that table, whereas D and trimming were derived from the DNA. The table shows about 67,000 clones, with roughly 79% occurring only once. The clonotype originates from a woman in her sixties with acute or convalescent COVID-19. The chain uses TRBV6-5 and TRBJ1-2; no clear D gene. Sequencing was carried out using peripheral blood. The CDR3 protein is CASMGGANYGYTF. Written as DNA, the CDR3 is TGTGCCAGCATGGGAGGAGCTAACTATGGCTACACCTTC.